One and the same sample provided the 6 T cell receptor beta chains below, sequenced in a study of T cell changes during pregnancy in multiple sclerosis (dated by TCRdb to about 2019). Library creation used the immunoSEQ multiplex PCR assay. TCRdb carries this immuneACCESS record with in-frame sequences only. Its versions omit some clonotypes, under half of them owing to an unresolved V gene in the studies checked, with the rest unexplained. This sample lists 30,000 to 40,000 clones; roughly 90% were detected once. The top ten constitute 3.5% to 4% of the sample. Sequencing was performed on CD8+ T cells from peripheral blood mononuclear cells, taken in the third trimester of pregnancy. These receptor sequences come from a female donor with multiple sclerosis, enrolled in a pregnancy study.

As DNA, the CDR3 is TGCGCCAGCAGCTTGGATCAGGGTTTCACTGAAGCTTTCTTT. This gives the protein CASSLDQGFTEAFF. The chain has TRBV5-1 and TRBJ1-1; the D gene is possibly TRBD1 (5 bases). Trimming removed 0 bases from V and 4 bases from J, with 10 bases in between. CDR1 is SGHRS and CDR2 is YFSETQ in the germline V gene. The CDR3 spans 14 residues.

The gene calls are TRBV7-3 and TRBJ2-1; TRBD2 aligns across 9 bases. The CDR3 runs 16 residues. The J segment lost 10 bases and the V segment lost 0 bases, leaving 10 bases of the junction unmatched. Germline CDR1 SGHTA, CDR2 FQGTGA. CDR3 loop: CASSLTGGGAAGEQFF. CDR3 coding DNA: TGTGCCAGCAGCTTAACGGGCGGGGGGGCCGCGGGGGAGCAGTTCTTC.

This chain's CDR3 is CASSTSKVGEDYGYTF. CDR3 DNA: TGTGCCAGCAGCACCTCAAAAGTAGGGGAGGACTATGGCTACACCTTC. This chain joins TRBV7-8 and TRBJ1-2; D is possibly TRBD1 (5 bases). V lost 5 bases, J lost 3 bases, and 19 bases lay in between. CDR1 is SGHVS, CDR2 FQNEAQ, per germline. This CDR3 region has 16 residues.

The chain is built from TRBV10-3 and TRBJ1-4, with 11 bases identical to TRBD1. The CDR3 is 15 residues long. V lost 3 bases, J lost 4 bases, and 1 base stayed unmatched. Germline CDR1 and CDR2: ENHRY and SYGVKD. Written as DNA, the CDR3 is TGTGCCATCAGTGAAGGGACAGGGGGTAATGAAAAACTGTTTTTT. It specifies CAISEGTGGNEKLFF.

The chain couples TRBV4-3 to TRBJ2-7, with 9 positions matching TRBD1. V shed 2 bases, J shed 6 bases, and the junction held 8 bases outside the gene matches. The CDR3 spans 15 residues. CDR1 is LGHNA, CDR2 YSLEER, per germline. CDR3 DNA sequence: TGCGCCAGCAGCCAACGGCCGGGACAGGGATCCGAGCAGTACTTC. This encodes CASSQRPGQGSEQYF.

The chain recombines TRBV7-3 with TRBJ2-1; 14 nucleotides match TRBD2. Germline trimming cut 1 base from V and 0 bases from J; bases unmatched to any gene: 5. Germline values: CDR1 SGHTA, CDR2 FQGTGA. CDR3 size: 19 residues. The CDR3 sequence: CASSLRGLAGESSYNEQFF. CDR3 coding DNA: TGTGCCAGCAGCTTAAGGGGACTAGCGGGAGAGAGCTCCTACAATGAGCAGTTCTTC.